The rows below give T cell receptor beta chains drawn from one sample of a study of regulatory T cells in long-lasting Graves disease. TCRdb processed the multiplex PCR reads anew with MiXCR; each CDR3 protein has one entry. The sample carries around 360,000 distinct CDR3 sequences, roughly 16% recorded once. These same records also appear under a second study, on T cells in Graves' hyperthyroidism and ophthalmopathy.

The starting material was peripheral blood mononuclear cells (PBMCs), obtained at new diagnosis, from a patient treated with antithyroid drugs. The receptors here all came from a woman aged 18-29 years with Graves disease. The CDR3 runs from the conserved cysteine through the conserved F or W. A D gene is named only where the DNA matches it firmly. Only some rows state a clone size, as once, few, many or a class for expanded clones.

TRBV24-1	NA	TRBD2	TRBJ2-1	CATSDLGLAGGGEQFF	TGTGCCACCAGTGACCTGGGACTAGCGGGAGGAGGTGAGCAGTTCTTC
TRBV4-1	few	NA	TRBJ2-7	CASSQSTVTYEQYF	TGCGCCAGCAGCCAATCGACTGTAACCTACGAGCAGTACTTC
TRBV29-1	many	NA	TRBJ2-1	CSVEGGYSYNEQFF	TGCAGCGTTGAAGGGGGATACTCCTACAATGAGCAGTTCTTC
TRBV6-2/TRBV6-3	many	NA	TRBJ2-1	CASTAVVGGTIYEQFF	TGTGCCAGCACAGCCGTAGTGGGCGGAACGATCTATGAGCAGTTCTTC
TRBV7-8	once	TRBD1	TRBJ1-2	CASSYNPGQAYGYTF	TGTGCCAGCAGCTACAACCCGGGACAGGCTTATGGCTACACCTTC
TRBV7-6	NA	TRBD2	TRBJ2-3	CASSSYPRGGGAQSHTDTQYF	TGTGCCAGCAGCTCCTACCCGCGGGGCGGGGGGGCCCAATCGCACACAGATACGCAGTATTTT
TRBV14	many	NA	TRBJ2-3	CASSQGWGTTDTQYF	TGTGCCAGCAGCCAAGGTTGGGGGACCACAGATACGCAGTATTTT
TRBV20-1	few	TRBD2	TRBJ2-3	CSTRGTSGSRGASTDTQYF	TGCAGTACCCGTGGGACTAGCGGGAGTCGGGGTGCTAGCACAGATACGCAGTATTTT
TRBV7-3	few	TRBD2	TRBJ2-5	CASSLNGLAAGGETQYF	TGTGCCAGCAGCTTAAATGGACTAGCGGCGGGAGGAGAGACCCAGTACTTC
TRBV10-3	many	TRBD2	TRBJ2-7	CAIRASGGNYEQYF	TGTGCCATCAGGGCTAGCGGGGGAAACTACGAGCAGTACTTC
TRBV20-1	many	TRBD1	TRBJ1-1	CSARTGGTEAFF	TGCAGTGCTCGCACAGGGGGGACTGAAGCTTTCTTT
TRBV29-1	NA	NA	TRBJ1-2	CSVGEGGYGYTF	TGCAGCGTTGGTGAGGGGGGCTATGGCTACACCTTC
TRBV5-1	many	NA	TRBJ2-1	CASSPSAEPYNEQFF	TGCGCCAGCAGCCCCTCAGCGGAGCCCTACAATGAGCAGTTCTTC
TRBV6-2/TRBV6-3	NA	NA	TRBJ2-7	CASSYPQGNSYEQYF	TGTGCCAGCAGTTACCCGCAGGGGAATTCCTACGAGCAGTACTTC
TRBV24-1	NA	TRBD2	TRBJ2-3	CATSTSGTGVDTQYF	TGTGCCACCAGTACTAGCGGGACTGGTGTAGATACGCAGTATTTT
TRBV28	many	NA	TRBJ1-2	CASSLPLSVGDYGYTF	TGTGCCAGCAGCTTGCCCCTATCCGTTGGGGACTATGGCTACACCTTC
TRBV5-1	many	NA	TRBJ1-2	CASSLDRSYGYTF	TGCGCCAGCAGCCTGGACAGATCCTATGGCTACACCTTC
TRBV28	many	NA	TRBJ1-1	CASSSIVGTEAFF	TGTGCCAGCAGTTCAATAGTTGGTACTGAAGCTTTCTTT
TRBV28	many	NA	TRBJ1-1	CASSLWVLMNTEAFF	TGTGCCAGCAGTTTATGGGTCCTCATGAACACTGAAGCTTTCTTT
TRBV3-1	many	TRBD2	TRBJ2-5	CASSQDRTSVVDETQYF	TGTGCCAGCAGCCAAGACCGGACTAGCGTGGTAGACGAGACCCAGTACTTC
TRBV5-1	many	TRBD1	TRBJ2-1	CASSLDGDRVAEQFF	TGCGCCAGCAGCTTGGATGGGGACAGGGTGGCTGAGCAGTTCTTC
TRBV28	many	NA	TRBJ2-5	CASSLGMVTQYF	TGTGCCAGCAGTCTAGGGATGGTGACCCAGTACTTC
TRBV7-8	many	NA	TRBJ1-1	CASSLAGRVSGEAFF	TGTGCCAGCAGCTTAGCGGGGAGGGTCTCGGGTGAAGCTTTCTTT
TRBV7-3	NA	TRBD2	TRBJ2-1	CASSSLAGGLINEQFF	TGTGCCAGCAGCTCTCTAGCGGGGGGGCTGATCAATGAGCAGTTCTTC
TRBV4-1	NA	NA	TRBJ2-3	CASSQGQLYTDTQYF	TGCGCCAGCAGCCAAGGACAGCTATACACAGATACGCAGTATTTT
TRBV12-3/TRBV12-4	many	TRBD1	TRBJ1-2	CASSQGAAIDGYTF	TGTGCCAGCAGTCAGGGGGCCGCTATTGATGGCTACACCTTC
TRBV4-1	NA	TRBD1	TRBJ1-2	CASSPGTGAGGYTF	TGCGCCAGCAGTCCCGGGACAGGGGCTGGAGGCTACACCTTC
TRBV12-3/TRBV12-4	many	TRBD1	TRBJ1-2	CASRTGGGGYTF	TGTGCCAGCAGAACAGGGGGCGGGGGCTACACCTTC
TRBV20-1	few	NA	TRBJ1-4	CSARFWGDEKLFF	TGCAGTGCTAGATTTTGGGGGGATGAAAAACTGTTTTTT
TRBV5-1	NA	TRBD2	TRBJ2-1	CASSVLTSGFYNEQFF	TGCGCCAGCAGCGTCTTGACTAGCGGATTCTACAATGAGCAGTTCTTC
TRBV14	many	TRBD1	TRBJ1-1	CASSQRTGSNTEAFF	TGTGCCAGCAGCCAACGGACAGGGTCGAACACTGAAGCTTTCTTT
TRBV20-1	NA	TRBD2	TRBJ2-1	CSAEVPGGPDEQFF	TGCAGTGCTGAAGTCCCGGGAGGGCCTGATGAGCAGTTCTTC
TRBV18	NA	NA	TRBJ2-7	CASSTQGGYEQYF	TGTGCCAGCTCAACCCAGGGGGGCTACGAGCAGTACTTC
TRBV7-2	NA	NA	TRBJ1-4	CASSPEWTEFNEKLFF	TGTGCCAGCAGCCCAGAATGGACTGAATTTAATGAAAAACTGTTTTTT
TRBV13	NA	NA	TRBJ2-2	CASRPDTGELLF	TGCGCCAGCAGACCTGACACCGGGGAGCTGCTTTTT
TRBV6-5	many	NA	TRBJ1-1	CASSYRLALNTEAFF	TGTGCCAGCAGTTACCGGTTAGCACTGAACACTGAAGCTTTCTTT
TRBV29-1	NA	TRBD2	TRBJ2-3	CSVEREGKHTDTQYF	TGCAGCGTTGAGCGGGAGGGGAAACACACAGATACGCAGTATTTT
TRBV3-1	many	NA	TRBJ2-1	CASSQETLSAYNEQFF	TGTGCCAGCAGCCAAGAAACCCTGTCCGCGTACAATGAGCAGTTCTTC
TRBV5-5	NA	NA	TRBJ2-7	CASSYDPSTYEQYF	TGTGCCAGCAGCTACGACCCCTCCACCTACGAGCAGTACTTC
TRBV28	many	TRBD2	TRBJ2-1	CASSPWAGEPANEQFF	TGTGCCAGCAGTCCTTGGGCGGGGGAACCAGCCAATGAGCAGTTCTTC
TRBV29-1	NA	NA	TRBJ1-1	CSVERPTEAFF	TGCAGCGTTGAGCGCCCCACTGAAGCTTTCTTT
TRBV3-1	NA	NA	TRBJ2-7	CGSSQERRVVFHEQYF	TGTGGCAGCAGCCAAGAACGGAGGGTAGTATTCCACGAGCAGTACTTC
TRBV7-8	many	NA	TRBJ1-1	CASSVPGTEAFF	TGTGCCAGCAGCGTCCCCGGGACTGAAGCTTTCTTT
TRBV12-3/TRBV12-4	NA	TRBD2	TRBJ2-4	CASSLPGLARNIQYF	TGTGCCAGCAGTTTACCGGGACTAGCGAGAAACATTCAGTACTTC
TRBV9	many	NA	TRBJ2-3	CASSVEPATVDTQYF	TGTGCCAGCAGCGTAGAGCCGGCGACAGTAGATACGCAGTATTTT
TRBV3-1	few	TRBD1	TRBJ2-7	CASSQGSSGTGSSYEQYF	TGTGCCAGCAGCCAAGGGAGTTCCGGGACAGGATCGTCCTACGAGCAGTACTTC